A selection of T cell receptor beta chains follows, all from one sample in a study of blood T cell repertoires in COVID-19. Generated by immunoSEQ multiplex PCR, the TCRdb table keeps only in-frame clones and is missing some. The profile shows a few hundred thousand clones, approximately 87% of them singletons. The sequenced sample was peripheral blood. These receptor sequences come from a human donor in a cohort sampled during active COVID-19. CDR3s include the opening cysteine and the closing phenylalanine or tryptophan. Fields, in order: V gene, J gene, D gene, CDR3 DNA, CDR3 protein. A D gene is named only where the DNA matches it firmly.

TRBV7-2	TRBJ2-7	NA	TGTGCCAGCAGCTTAATGCAGCCCCGATCGGAGGACTTC	CASSLMQPRSEDF
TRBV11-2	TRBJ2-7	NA	TGTGCCAGCAGCTTAGGGGACACCGCCTACGAGCAGTACTTC	CASSLGDTAYEQYF
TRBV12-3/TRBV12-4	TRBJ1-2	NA	TGTGCCAGCAGTTTTCCCTCGGAGTATGGCTACACCTTC	CASSFPSEYGYTF
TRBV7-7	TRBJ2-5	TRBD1	TGTGCTAGCAGCTTAGCGACAGGGGGCCCGGAGACCCAGTACTTC	CASSLATGGPETQYF
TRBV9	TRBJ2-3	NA	TGTGCCAGCAGCGTAGAAGGGGTCCGCACAGATACGCAGTATTTT	CASSVEGVRTDTQYF
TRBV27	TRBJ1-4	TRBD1	TGTGCCAGCAGTTTATACAGGGGCGAAAAACTGTTTTTT	CASSLYRGEKLFF
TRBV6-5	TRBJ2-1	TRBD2	TGTGCCAGCAGTTACCCCCGGCGGGAGTCCTACAATGAGCAGTTCTTC	CASSYPRRESYNEQFF
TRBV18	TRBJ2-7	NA	TGTGCCAGCTCACCCGTCTTTGGGAGCTCCTACGAGCAGTACTTC	CASSPVFGSSYEQYF
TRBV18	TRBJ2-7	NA	TGTGCCAGCTCACCATTCAGGGCTCCCTACAACGAGCAGTACTTC	CASSPFRAPYNEQYF
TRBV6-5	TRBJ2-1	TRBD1	TGTGCCACCAAATACGCGGACAGGGGTACTGAGCAGTTCTTC	CATKYADRGTEQFF